These 32 T cell receptor beta chains share one sample of origin, sequenced in a study of radiotherapy plus CTLA-4 blockade in lung cancer. The protocol was immunoSEQ multiplex PCR, while the TCRdb copy is restricted to in-frame clones and leaves out a portion. The sample contains about 120,000 clones, 65% to 85% of which appear only once. Source: peripheral blood, taken from a patient treated with radiotherapy plus ipilimumab. Receptor source: a human donor with non-small cell lung cancer who had a partial response to radiotherapy plus ipilimumab.

The chain joins TRBV6-1 to TRBJ2-7; TRBD1 is a possible D gene (7 bases). Germline V gene lookup returns CDR1 MNHNS and CDR2 SASEGT. The CDR3 runs 13 residues. Between the trimmed V and J ends, which lost 6 bases and 3 bases, there was a span of 12 bases. CDR3 in amino acids: CASRIRGDYEQYF. The DNA for the CDR3 is TGTGCCAGCAGGATCAGGGGGGACTACGAGCAGTACTTC.

This clone occurred many times. The chain uses TRBV4-1 and TRBJ1-3; the D gene is possibly TRBD1 (5 bases). The CDR3 runs to 17 residues. V lost 4 bases, J lost 0 bases, and 16 bases lay in between. The germline gives CDR1 MGHRA, CDR2 YSYEKL. The CDR3 region has the DNA TGCGCCAGCAGCCCGGGGGGGGTCTTAACCTCTGGAAACACCATATATTTT. The encoded protein is CASSPGGVLTSGNTIYF.

In its sample, this clone was seen a few times. J is TRBJ1-6 and V is TRBV27; TRBD1 aligns across 11 bases. This CDR3 has 15 residues. Germline values: CDR1 MNHEY, CDR2 SMNVEV (reference sequence). Trimming cost V 8 bases and J 7 bases; bases outside gene matches: 7. CDR3: CASGQGALRNSPLHF. The CDR3 nucleotides are TGTGCCAGCGGACAGGGGGCTCTCCGAAATTCACCCCTCCACTTT.

CDR3 protein: CASRGQSMANVLTF. CDR3 sequence (DNA): TGTGCCAGTCGGGGACAGAGTATGGCCAACGTCCTGACTTTC. The rearrangement uses TRBV19 and TRBJ2-6; 7 nucleotides line up with TRBD1. Trimming removed 8 bases from V and 6 bases from J; junction bases left unmatched: 7. Germline V gene data show CDR1 as LNHDA and CDR2 as SQIVND (reference sequence). CDR3 length: 14 residues.

The rearrangement uses TRBV7-2 and TRBJ1-2; 9 nucleotides line up with TRBD1. CDR1 and CDR2 from the germline V gene are SGHTA and FQGNSA. This CDR3 has 14 residues. The junction had 5 bases not matched to a gene; V was cut back by 6 bases and J by 3 bases. The CDR3 DNA sequence: TGTGCCAGCAGTCAACAGGGGGCTCACTATGGCTACACCTTC. Translated: CASSQQGAHYGYTF.

Concerning this clone: One end of the junction is discordant with germline, which a read error may explain. This chain uses TRBV11-2 with TRBJ1-1; D not certain. The germline CDR1 and CDR2 sequences are SGHAT and FQNNGV. This CDR3 region has 14 residues. The CDR3 loop is CASSLETLNTEAFF. CDR3 DNA: TGTGCCAGCAGTTTAGAGACACTTAACACTGAAGCTTTCTTT.

The V and J genes are TRBV5-6 and TRBJ2-7, with D possibly TRBD1 on 6 matching bases. V was pared by 1 base and J by 0 bases, with 11 bases between. The CDR3 covers 15 residues. Germline V CDR1 and CDR2: SGHDT, YYEEEE. The CDR3 sequence: CASSLPTGSSYEQYF. CDR3 bases: TGTGCCAGCAGCTTGCCCACAGGGAGCTCCTACGAGCAGTACTTC.

This clone was seen a handful of times. The J gene is TRBJ2-2, the V gene TRBV7-6; no clear D. Trimming removed 1 base from V and 4 bases from J, with 10 bases in between. The germline CDR1 and CDR2 sequences are SGHVS and FNYEAQ. This CDR3 has 15 amino acids. CDR3 coding DNA: TGTGCCAGCAGCTTAGATCAGGTCCCCACCGGGGAGCTGTTTTTT. It specifies CASSLDQVPTGELFF. The whole variable domain, filled in from reference TRBV7-6 and TRBJ2-2, reads GAGVSQSPRYKVTKRGQDVALRCDPISGHVSLYWYRQALGQGPEFLTYFNYEAQQDKSGLPNDRFSAERPEGSISTLTIQRTEQRDSAMYRCASSLDQVPTGELFFGEGSRLTVL.

The chain uses TRBV5-4 and TRBJ1-1; D unresolved. Germline values: CDR1 SGHNT, CDR2 YYREEE (reference sequence). Trimming took off 4 bases at V and 3 bases at J, with 16 bases between the two ends. This CDR3 spans 15 amino acids. The chain's CDR3 is CASSTGPLGDTEAFF. The CDR3 nucleotides are TGTGCCAGCAGCACCGGTCCTTTGGGAGACACTGAAGCTTTCTTT.

CDR3: CASSSQGGTNSPLHF. Here the CDR3 DNA reads TGTGCCAGCAGTTCACAGGGAGGGACTAATTCACCCCTCCACTTT. V is TRBV6-5 and J is TRBJ1-6; TRBD1 might be the D (6 bases). The CDR3 totals 15 residues. V gave up 4 bases and J gave up 6 bases, with 13 bases separating them. From germline, CDR1 is MNHEY and CDR2 SVGAGI.

The V and J genes are TRBV6-1 and TRBJ1-2; 9 bases agree with TRBD1. The CDR3 is 13 residues long. Germline V gene data show CDR1 as MNHNS and CDR2 as SASEGT. Trimming removed 6 bases from V and 7 bases from J; junction bases left unmatched: 6. CDR3: CASRSGQGFGYTF. The DNA of the CDR3 is TGTGCCAGCAGATCGGGACAGGGATTTGGCTACACCTTC.

The V and J genes are TRBV7-8 and TRBJ1-2, with 8 bases fitting TRBD1. V shed 6 bases, J shed 7 bases, and the junction held 13 bases outside the gene matches. This CDR3 region has 15 residues. Germline V gene data show CDR1 as SGHVS and CDR2 as FQNEAQ. CDR3 in amino acids: CASSLSGQGLTGYTF. The CDR3 DNA reads TGTGCCAGCAGTCTCAGTGGACAGGGCCTGACTGGCTACACCTTC.

This clone was seen just once. V is TRBV2 and J is TRBJ1-6; D not certain. This CDR3 spans 13 amino acids. Trimming cost V 6 bases and J 7 bases, with 10 bases left between them. In germline, CDR1 is SNHLY, CDR2 FYNNEI. Here the CDR3 DNA reads TGTGCCAGCAGCGCCAGTCCCAATTCACCCCTCCACTTT. Translation gives CASSASPNSPLHF.

As concerns this clone: At one of its ends the junction is not consistent with the germline gene, which may arise from a read error. The chain joins TRBV5-5 to TRBJ2-4; TRBD1 aligns across 11 bases. The CDR3 contains 15 residues. Germline loops: CDR1 SGHKS, CDR2 YYEKEE (reference sequence). For the CDR3, the DNA is TGTGCCAGCAGGTTGGGACAGGGGGAAAAAAACATTCAGTACTTC. Translated, it gives CASRLGQGEKNIQYF.

CDR3 sequence reads: CATSRRGQGGQPQHF. Written as DNA, the CDR3 is TGTGCCACCAGCAGGAGGGGACAGGGAGGTCAGCCCCAGCATTTT. The rearrangement joins TRBV15 to TRBJ1-5, with 9 bases matching TRBD1. From germline, CDR1 is LNHNV and CDR2 YYDKDF (reference sequence). The trim removed 3 bases at V and 6 bases at J, leaving 6 bases unmatched. This CDR3 is built from 15 residues. Full variable domain (missing parts from reference TRBV15 and TRBJ1-5): DAMVIQNPRYQVTQFGKPVTLSCSQTLNHNVMYWYQQKSSQAPKLLFHYYDKDFNNEADTPDNFQSRRPNTSFCFLDIRSPGLGDTAMYLCATSRRGQGGQPQHFGDGTRLSIL.

This chain uses TRBV19 with TRBJ1-1; unclear D gene. CDR3 length: 16 residues. Trimming took off 1 base at V and 0 bases at J, with 12 bases between the two ends. Germline V gene sequence: CDR1 LNHDA, CDR2 SQIVND (reference sequence). The CDR3 bases are TGTGCCAGTAGTATAGGATCTCGGGTCATGAACACTGAAGCTTTCTTT. It is translated as CASSIGSRVMNTEAFF.

The CDR3 is CASSWGGQSQETQYF. The CDR3 nucleotides read TGTGCCAGCAGTTGGGGGGGGCAGAGCCAAGAGACCCAGTACTTC. The gene calls are TRBV28 and TRBJ2-5; possibly TRBD2 for D (7 bases). Germline CDR1 is MDHEN and CDR2 is SYDVKM. The CDR3 runs 15 residues. The V and J ends lost 4 bases and 1 base respectively, with 13 bases between them.

The rearrangement uses TRBV19 and TRBJ1-5; 9 bases match TRBD1. The V and J ends lost 6 bases and 0 bases, in that order; junction bases with no gene match: 21. The CDR3 is made up of 21 amino acids. CDR1 and CDR2 (germline): LNHDA, SQIVND (reference sequence). The CDR3 DNA is TGTGCCAGTAGAGACAACAGGGGGCGTTATCCTCCGTCACATAGCAATCAGCCCCAGCATTTT. Protein: CASRDNRGRYPPSHSNQPQHF.

The chain uses TRBV30 and TRBJ1-2; TRBD1 might be the D (6 bases). Germline V gene lookup returns CDR1 GTSNPN and CDR2 SVGIG (reference sequence). V lost 1 base and J 5 bases, leaving 17 bases between the germline ends. The CDR3 has 15 residues. The CDR3 bases are TGTGCCTGGAGTGGTAGGGACACCAATTTATATGGCTACACCTTC. Protein sequence: CAWSGRDTNLYGYTF.

The gene calls are TRBV29-1 and TRBJ1-2, with TRBD1 matching 8 bases. From germline, CDR1 is SQVTM and CDR2 ANQGSEA. CDR3 size: 14 residues. Unmatched junction bases numbered 9, after V lost 5 bases and J lost 4 bases. This CDR3 reads CSVRQGASGYGYTF. The CDR3 DNA is TGCAGCGTTCGGCAGGGGGCAAGCGGCTATGGCTACACCTTC. The entire variable domain, with the rest obtained from reference TRBV29-1 and TRBJ1-2, is as follows: SAVISQKPSRDICQRGTSLTIQCQVDSQVTMMFWYRQQPGQSLTLIATANQGSEATYESGFVIDKFPISRPNLTFSTLTVSNMSPEDSSIYLCSVRQGASGYGYTFGSGTRLTVV.

This clone was detected only a few times. The rearrangement links TRBV10-1 to TRBJ1-1, with 7 bases identical to TRBD1. The CDR3 consists of 16 residues. CDR1 and CDR2 from the germline V gene are WNHNN and SYGVQD (reference sequence). With 2 bases clipped from V and 2 bases from J, the junction kept 8 bases outside the gene matches. The CDR3 region has the DNA TGCGCCAGCAGTGAGCTATCGGACAGGACAAACACTGAAGCTTTCTTT. Encoded protein: CASSELSDRTNTEAFF.

This clone was counted a single time. V usage is TRBV9 and J usage is TRBJ2-5; 9 bases match TRBD1. Germline-derived CDR1 and CDR2 are SGDLS and YYNGEE. V lost 3 bases to trimming and J lost 4 bases; unmatched junction nucleotides: 7. The CDR3 loop spans 15 amino acids. The CDR3 sequence is CASSARDREGETQYF. The CDR3 region has the DNA TGTGCCAGCAGCGCCCGGGACAGGGAGGGAGAGACCCAGTACTTC.

This clone appeared a single time. The chain carries TRBV18 and TRBJ2-6; TRBD2 is a possible D gene (7 bases). The V and J ends lost 2 bases and 1 base respectively, with 18 bases between them. This CDR3 has 19 residues. Germline-derived CDR1 and CDR2 are KGHSH and LQKENI. CDR3 bases: TGTGCCAGCTCACCAATAACTAGCGCAGGGGTATCTGGGGCCAACGTCCTGACTTTC. Translation gives CASSPITSAGVSGANVLTF.

The chain joins TRBV29-1 to TRBJ1-5, with TRBD1 matching over 7 bases. The CDR3 has 16 amino acids. Trimming cost V 4 bases and J 3 bases; bases outside gene matches: 12. CDR1 and CDR2 from the germline V gene are SQVTM and ANQGSEA. For the CDR3, the DNA is TGCAGCGTTGTGGTAGGCGGGACAGTGAACAATCAGCCCCAGCATTTT. The encoded protein is CSVVVGGTVNNQPQHF.

The chain links TRBV19 to TRBJ2-1; 9 bases map to TRBD1. The germline V gene has CDR1 LNHDA and CDR2 SQIVND (reference sequence). This CDR3 has 16 amino acids. V dropped 1 base and J dropped 5; count of bases not matched to a gene: 6. The CDR3 sequence: CASSIVLDRGNNEQFF. CDR3 bases: TGTGCCAGTAGTATAGTTTTAGACAGGGGGAACAATGAGCAGTTCTTC. Together with reference TRBV19 and TRBJ2-1, the CDR3 gives the full variable domain: DGGITQSPKYLFRKEGQNVTLSCEQNLNHDAMYWYRQDPGQGLRLIYYSQIVNDFQKGDIAEGYSVSREKKESFPLTVTSAQKNPTAFYLCASSIVLDRGNNEQFFGPGTRLTVL.

This clone showed up just a few times. Other DNA sequences in this sample translate to the same CDR3. CDR3 in amino acids: CASSRRDNYEQYF. The CDR3 DNA sequence: TGTGCCAGCAGCCGCCGGGACAACTACGAGCAGTACTTC. The rearrangement links TRBV6-1 to TRBJ2-7; weak D call: TRBD1 (6 bases). The CDR3 totals 13 residues. The ends were cut back, 6 bases at V and 3 bases at J, with 12 bases in the middle. Germline lookup yields CDR1 MNHNS and CDR2 SASEGT.

In its sample, this clone was seen a few times. The chain uses TRBV15 and TRBJ2-1; D may be TRBD2 (5 bases). This CDR3 has 14 residues. CDR1 and CDR2 (germline): LNHNV, YYDKDF (reference sequence). Trimming removed 5 bases at V and 8 bases at J, with 16 bases between. CDR3 bases: TGTGCCACCAGCCTTAACCCCGGGGTCTATGAGCAGTTCTTC. Translated: CATSLNPGVYEQFF.

This clone was observed a single time. The chain combines TRBV11-2 with TRBJ2-1, with D tentatively TRBD2 (5 bases). The CDR3 runs to 18 residues. CDR1 is SGHAT and CDR2 is FQNNGV in the germline V gene. Deletions cut 1 base from V and 7 bases from J, with 23 bases between. CDR3 nucleotides: TGTGCCAGCAGCTTAGGGGCCAAGGCTAGCATCCCGCGGAATGAGCAGTTCTTC. This encodes CASSLGAKASIPRNEQFF. Supplemented by reference TRBV11-2 and TRBJ2-1, the full variable domain reads EAGVAQSPRYKIIEKRQSVAFWCNPISGHATLYWYQQILGQGPKLLIQFQNNGVVDDSQLPKDRFSAERLKGVDSTLKIQPAKLEDSAVYLCASSLGAKASIPRNEQFFGPGTRLTVL.

V gene TRBV5-1 combines with J gene TRBJ2-1, with TRBD2 identical over 11 bases. From germline, CDR1 is SGHRS and CDR2 YFSETQ. The CDR3 sequence is 16 residues long. V trimming: 2 bases; J trimming: 6 bases; junction bases outside the gene matches: 7. CDR3 nucleotide sequence: TGCGCCAGCAGCTTCCCACTAGCGGGAGACCCCAATGAGCAGTTCTTC. This sequence encodes CASSFPLAGDPNEQFF.

V gene TRBV11-2 combines with J gene TRBJ1-1, with D hard to call. Germline values: CDR1 SGHAT, CDR2 FQNNGV. The CDR3 has 16 residues. V shed 2 bases and J shed 4 bases, with 17 bases lying between them. The CDR3 DNA reads as TGTGCCAGCAGCTTATACGGCCCACTCGGGGTCACTGAAGCTTTCTTT. Protein sequence: CASSLYGPLGVTEAFF.

This clone was counted a single time. V is TRBV7-9 and J is TRBJ2-3; tentative D call: TRBD2 (6 bases). Germline V gene lookup returns CDR1 SEHNR and CDR2 FQNEAQ (reference sequence). V lost 11 bases and J lost 4, with 16 bases in between. CDR3 size: 13 residues. DNA of the CDR3: TGTGCCTGTCCGGCTGGAGGGCCAGATACGCAGTATTTT. It is translated as CACPAGGPDTQYF.

The CDR3 sequence is CASSISGSSYEQYF. CDR3 DNA: TGCGCCAGCAGCATCAGCGGGTCCTCCTACGAGCAGTACTTC. The chain couples TRBV5-1 to TRBJ2-7, with D maybe TRBD2 (6 bases). The V end was cut by 4 bases, the J end by 0 bases, with 11 bases between. The germline V gene has CDR1 SGHRS and CDR2 YFSETQ. This CDR3 has 14 residues.